This T cell receptor (beta chain) was retrieved from a study of identifying expanded T cells in peripheral blood (dated by TCRdb to between 2018 and 2021). Turning to the overall study: Separate aliquots of the same genomic DNA pool were sequenced to produce technical replicates, and four replicates were compared in pairs. Results and caveats for the whole study, not just this receptor: The authors expected that biological variance in healthy repertoires might rise further over much longer intervals, such as months to years. About 1.1 differentially abundant clones were flagged by the binomial model between technical replicates, whereas about 16 and 20 were flagged over roughly two weeks and four weeks, respectively. Across all healthy donors, variance in clone template counts between approximately two-week samples was found to increase significantly with total template count. Across all healthy-donor time intervals, the beta-binomial model significantly lowered both the number of clones called differentially abundant and the false-positive rate.

The junction carries 8 bases between V and J, which are trimmed by 2 bases and 1 base respectively. Looking up the germline V gene (reference sequence) yields CDR1 GTSNPN and CDR2 SVGIG. Reading from cysteine to phenylalanine, the CDR3 counts 13 amino acids. The kept DNA is CDR3 alone, 39 bases in frame from the first base. This clone was picked up a small number of times. Which antigen it targets is not known. No base-level quality is on record; no much larger clone is a single base apart. The immunoSEQ Assay, which uses bias-controlled multiplex PCR amplification of genomic DNA, was used to profile TCRbeta CDR3 regions. On the authors' methods: The absolute abundance of each unique TCRbeta CDR3 region was quantified after sequences were collapsed and filtered. Differential abundance was tested with two models: a binomial (Fisher-equivalent) model and a beta-binomial model that adds time-dependent variance fitted from healthy donors. Clones with fewer than 5 combined templates were removed, and a clone was called differentially abundant if the clone's Benjamini-Hochberg FDR was below 0.01. Using the form v = (b*log(k)+a)^2, the beta-binomial variance was modeled as a function of the total template count across the two samples. The table was pulled from immuneACCESS by TCRdb, which kept in-frame rearrangements only. Such tables lose some clones; where checked, under half of the loss comes from unresolved V genes, and the rest has no known cause. V and J calls and clone size are those listed in that table; D and trimming were worked out from the DNA. The sample has about 90,000 clones on record, around 86% of them singletons. The ten biggest clones cover 5.6% of the sample.

During the collection period, no immune events, such as infections, were documented for the healthy donors. Blood repertoires from healthy donors were used as a training cohort for calibrating time-dependent variance in a beta-binomial model of differential abundance of T-cell clones. The training cohort comprised roughly ten healthy donors, 3 female and 7 male. An age range of roughly 29 to 64 years, with an average of about 43 years, was recorded for the donors. Whole blood from each healthy donor was obtained from a commercial supplier and was collected at three time points about two weeks apart. Genomic DNA was extracted from unsorted whole blood for immunosequencing.

The chain joins TRBV30 to TRBJ1-1, with the D gene not clear enough to name. The TCR originated in a person aged 18 to 70 in good health. The material sequenced was blood. CDR3 region: CAWSIDSNTEAFF. The DNA is TGTGCCTGGAGTATTGACTCGAACACTGAAGCTTTCTTT.